A selection of T cell receptor beta chains follows, all from one sample in a study of T cells after yellow fever vaccination. TCRdb fed the 5' RACE reads into MiXCR, producing one record per CDR3 protein. The sample records approximately 450,000 distinct CDR3 sequences, 18% being singletons. Sequencing used PBMCs, obtained before the yellow fever booster vaccination. Every receptor here comes from a man younger than 30 who received the YFV17D yellow fever vaccine. Both conserved end residues are part of each CDR3. A D gene is named only where the DNA matches it firmly. Clone size, where shown, is once, few, many, or a class for clones that have expanded.

d_gene: .
j_gene: TRBJ2-7
v_gene: TRBV12-3/TRBV12-4
abundance: few
CDR3nt: TGTGCCAGCAGGGGGGCCGCAGGGACTACCTACGAGCAGTACTTC
CDR3aa: CASRGAAGTTYEQYF

d_gene: .
j_gene: TRBJ2-5
v_gene: TRBV7-9
abundance: .
CDR3nt: TGTGCCAGCAGCTTAAGGTCCGCGGTAGAGACCCAGTACTTC
CDR3aa: CASSLRSAVETQYF

d_gene: .
j_gene: TRBJ2-5
v_gene: TRBV4-1
abundance: .
CDR3nt: TGCGCCAGCAGCCAAGTCATCTTGGAGACCCAGTACTTC
CDR3aa: CASSQVILETQYF

d_gene: .
j_gene: TRBJ1-1
v_gene: TRBV7-2
abundance: many
CDR3nt: TGTGCCAGCAGCTCCGGACAGCTCGGTAGAGCTTTCTTT
CDR3aa: CASSSGQLGRAFF

d_gene: TRBD1
j_gene: TRBJ1-2
v_gene: TRBV24-1
abundance: few
CDR3nt: TGTGCCACCAGTGACAGGGGGTCGAGCTATGGCTACACCTTC
CDR3aa: CATSDRGSSYGYTF

d_gene: TRBD1
j_gene: TRBJ1-1
v_gene: TRBV29-1
abundance: few
CDR3nt: TGCAGCGAATGGGACAGGGTAGGCACTGAAGCTTTCTTT
CDR3aa: CSEWDRVGTEAFF

d_gene: .
j_gene: TRBJ2-6
v_gene: TRBV4-3
abundance: .
CDR3nt: TGCGCCAGCAGCCAAGGAGTCGTTCTACAGAGCTCTTGGGCCAACGTCCTGACTTTC
CDR3aa: CASSQGVVLQSSWANVLTF

d_gene: .
j_gene: TRBJ1-6
v_gene: TRBV9
abundance: few
CDR3nt: TGTGCCAGCAGCCAAACGACAGCCTCCTATAATTCACCCCTCCACTTT
CDR3aa: CASSQTTASYNSPLHF

d_gene: .
j_gene: TRBJ2-5
v_gene: TRBV4-3
abundance: few
CDR3nt: TGCGCCAGCAGCGAAGGGGTGACCCAGTACTTC
CDR3aa: CASSEGVTQYF

d_gene: .
j_gene: TRBJ1-1
v_gene: TRBV7-2
abundance: .
CDR3nt: TGTGCCAGCAGGTTCCCTGGCCTGCCTGAAGCTTTCTTT
CDR3aa: CASRFPGLPEAFF

d_gene: TRBD1
j_gene: TRBJ2-7
v_gene: TRBV6-1
abundance: .
CDR3nt: TGTGCCAGCAGAATGGGACAGGGGGCTTCCTACGAGCAGTACTTC
CDR3aa: CASRMGQGASYEQYF

d_gene: TRBD1
j_gene: TRBJ2-7
v_gene: TRBV29-1
abundance: .
CDR3nt: TGCAGCGTTGGTGACAGGGCCCTCTACGAGCAGTACTTC
CDR3aa: CSVGDRALYEQYF

d_gene: .
j_gene: TRBJ1-2
v_gene: TRBV18
abundance: .
CDR3nt: TGTGCCAGCTCCCTGCAGGATGACTATGGCTACACCTTC
CDR3aa: CASSLQDDYGYTF

d_gene: .
j_gene: TRBJ1-1
v_gene: TRBV5-4
abundance: .
CDR3nt: TGTGCCAGCAGTTCCTCGGTAGACACTGAAGCTTTCTTT
CDR3aa: CASSSSVDTEAFF

d_gene: .
j_gene: TRBJ1-6
v_gene: TRBV4-3
abundance: .
CDR3nt: TGCGCCAGCAGCCCCGCCCGGATAGGGTCACCCCTCCACTTT
CDR3aa: CASSPARIGSPLHF

d_gene: TRBD2
j_gene: TRBJ2-3
v_gene: TRBV7-9
abundance: .
CDR3nt: TGTGCCAGCAGCAAACACCTAGCGGATGGCACAGATACGCAGTATTTT
CDR3aa: CASSKHLADGTDTQYF

d_gene: .
j_gene: TRBJ2-4
v_gene: TRBV24-1
abundance: many
CDR3nt: TGTGCCACCAGTGACCCCTCTCTAGCCAAAAACATTCAGTACTTC
CDR3aa: CATSDPSLAKNIQYF

d_gene: TRBD2
j_gene: TRBJ2-4
v_gene: TRBV4-1
abundance: .
CDR3nt: TGCGCCAGCAGCCAAGAGGCATGGACTAGCATTGACCTAGCCAAAAACATTCAGTACTTC
CDR3aa: CASSQEAWTSIDLAKNIQYF

d_gene: .
j_gene: TRBJ2-3
v_gene: TRBV4-1
abundance: few
CDR3nt: TGCGCCAGCAGCCGGGGCGCCGTGGGGATCACAGATACGCAGTATTTT
CDR3aa: CASSRGAVGITDTQYF

d_gene: .
j_gene: TRBJ2-1
v_gene: TRBV5-1
abundance: .
CDR3nt: TGCGCCAGCAGCTTGGCACGGATGGGCTCCTACAATGAGCAGTTCTTC
CDR3aa: CASSLARMGSYNEQFF

d_gene: TRBD2
j_gene: TRBJ2-1
v_gene: TRBV29-1
abundance: .
CDR3nt: TGCAGCGGGGGTGGGACTAGCGGGTTCAATGAGCAGTTCTTC
CDR3aa: CSGGGTSGFNEQFF

d_gene: .
j_gene: TRBJ2-2
v_gene: TRBV29-1
abundance: .
CDR3nt: TGCAGCGTTGCCAGAGGATACACCGGGGAGCTGTTTTTT
CDR3aa: CSVARGYTGELFF

d_gene: .
j_gene: TRBJ2-3
v_gene: TRBV9
abundance: .
CDR3nt: TGTGCCAGCAGCGGGGTAGATACGCAGTATTTT
CDR3aa: CASSGVDTQYF

d_gene: .
j_gene: TRBJ1-1
v_gene: TRBV6-6
abundance: .
CDR3nt: TGTGCCAGCAGTTACGGACTCCCTGTTGAAGCTTTCTTT
CDR3aa: CASSYGLPVEAFF

d_gene: .
j_gene: TRBJ1-3
v_gene: TRBV5-1
abundance: .
CDR3nt: TGCGCCAGCAGCTTTGTGGGAACCGGAAACACCATATATTTT
CDR3aa: CASSFVGTGNTIYF

d_gene: .
j_gene: TRBJ2-1
v_gene: TRBV4-2
abundance: .
CDR3nt: TGTGCCAGCAGCCAAGATCCGGAGGGGGCCTACAATGAGCAGTTCTTC
CDR3aa: CASSQDPEGAYNEQFF

d_gene: .
j_gene: TRBJ2-3
v_gene: TRBV6-4
abundance: .
CDR3nt: TGTGCCAGCAACCGACCTAGCACAGATACGCAGTATTTT
CDR3aa: CASNRPSTDTQYF

d_gene: TRBD2
j_gene: TRBJ2-4
v_gene: TRBV7-2
abundance: .
CDR3nt: TGTGCCAGCAGCTTCTATCCTAGCGGGAAAAACATTCAGTACTTC
CDR3aa: CASSFYPSGKNIQYF

d_gene: .
j_gene: TRBJ1-2
v_gene: TRBV29-1
abundance: few
CDR3nt: TGCAGCACTGCCACGGACAGAGGGGGCTACACCTTC
CDR3aa: CSTATDRGGYTF

d_gene: .
j_gene: TRBJ1-1
v_gene: TRBV12-5
abundance: .
CDR3nt: TGTGCTACCACGTCACAAGGCGGCACTGAAGCTTTCTTT
CDR3aa: CATTSQGGTEAFF

d_gene: .
j_gene: TRBJ1-1
v_gene: TRBV29-1
abundance: few
CDR3nt: TGCAGCGCCCTCCGGGGGCAGGGAGAAGCTTTCTTT
CDR3aa: CSALRGQGEAFF

d_gene: TRBD1
j_gene: TRBJ2-7
v_gene: TRBV20-1
abundance: few
CDR3nt: TGCAGTGCTAGACCGGGACAGGGGACCTACGAGCAGTACTTC
CDR3aa: CSARPGQGTYEQYF

d_gene: .
j_gene: TRBJ2-3
v_gene: TRBV12-3/TRBV12-4
abundance: many
CDR3nt: TGTGCCAGCAGCTGGACTGCAGGCACAGATACGCAGTATTTT
CDR3aa: CASSWTAGTDTQYF

d_gene: .
j_gene: TRBJ2-7
v_gene: TRBV12-5
abundance: .
CDR3nt: TGTGCTAGTGGTTTGGTACTCGCAGGGGACTACGAGCAGTACTTC
CDR3aa: CASGLVLAGDYEQYF

d_gene: .
j_gene: TRBJ1-1
v_gene: TRBV20-1
abundance: .
CDR3nt: TGCAGTGCTAGTGGGGGTAGGGTCTATCAGACGACTGAAGCTTTCTTT
CDR3aa: CSASGGRVYQTTEAFF

d_gene: .
j_gene: TRBJ2-4
v_gene: TRBV25-1
abundance: .
CDR3nt: TGTGCCAGCAGCAGGTTAGAGGGCGGGACAGAGGAAAACATTCAGTACTTC
CDR3aa: CASSRLEGGTEENIQYF

d_gene: .
j_gene: TRBJ2-3
v_gene: TRBV7-6
abundance: .
CDR3nt: TGTGCCAGCAGCCTCGGACAGTTCAGCACAGATACGCAGTATTTT
CDR3aa: CASSLGQFSTDTQYF

d_gene: TRBD1
j_gene: TRBJ1-5
v_gene: TRBV5-5
abundance: many
CDR3nt: TGTGCCAGCAGCAGAACAGGGGCCCTCAATCAGCCCCAGCATTTT
CDR3aa: CASSRTGALNQPQHF

d_gene: .
j_gene: TRBJ1-2
v_gene: TRBV4-2
abundance: .
CDR3nt: TGTGCCAGCAGCCCCCGGGAGGACAGAGATGGCTACACCTTC
CDR3aa: CASSPREDRDGYTF

d_gene: .
j_gene: TRBJ1-4
v_gene: TRBV7-8
abundance: few
CDR3nt: TGTGCCAGCAGCTTACGTTATACAGCATCAAATGAAAAACTGTTTTTT
CDR3aa: CASSLRYTASNEKLFF

d_gene: .
j_gene: TRBJ1-2
v_gene: TRBV9
abundance: .
CDR3nt: TGTGCCAGCAGCGTAGAAGCTAAACAGACCTCCCTCGGCTACACCTTC
CDR3aa: CASSVEAKQTSLGYTF

d_gene: .
j_gene: TRBJ2-4
v_gene: TRBV4-3
abundance: .
CDR3nt: TGCGCCAGCAGCCAAGAACAAACCAGCAAAAACATTCAGTACTTC
CDR3aa: CASSQEQTSKNIQYF

d_gene: TRBD1
j_gene: TRBJ2-1
v_gene: TRBV6-5
abundance: .
CDR3nt: TGTGCCAGCAGTTTCGGGACAGGGGGCAATGAGCAGTTCTTC
CDR3aa: CASSFGTGGNEQFF

d_gene: .
j_gene: TRBJ1-2
v_gene: TRBV29-1
abundance: few
CDR3nt: TGCAGCGTCCCCGGGGCAGGGAACGACTTCTATGGCTACACCTTC
CDR3aa: CSVPGAGNDFYGYTF

d_gene: TRBD2
j_gene: TRBJ2-4
v_gene: TRBV9
abundance: few
CDR3nt: TGTGCCAGCAGCGCGGGACTAGCGGAAAACATTCAGTACTTC
CDR3aa: CASSAGLAENIQYF

d_gene: .
j_gene: TRBJ2-3
v_gene: TRBV7-2
abundance: .
CDR3nt: TGTGCCAGCAGCATCCAAACCCAAGCGGGACACACAGATACGCAGTATTTT
CDR3aa: CASSIQTQAGHTDTQYF

d_gene: TRBD2
j_gene: TRBJ2-1
v_gene: TRBV9
abundance: few
CDR3nt: TGTGCCAGCACCTCCTACGAACGGGGGGGTTTCTACAATGAGCAGTTCTTC
CDR3aa: CASTSYERGGFYNEQFF

d_gene: TRBD2
j_gene: TRBJ2-1
v_gene: TRBV2
abundance: few
CDR3nt: TGTGCCAGCAGTGGCCGGGGGGAGAATGAGCAGTTCTTC
CDR3aa: CASSGRGENEQFF

d_gene: .
j_gene: TRBJ2-2
v_gene: TRBV7-3
abundance: many
CDR3nt: TGTGCCAGCAGCCTTAGTTACACCGGGGAGCTGTTTTTT
CDR3aa: CASSLSYTGELFF

d_gene: .
j_gene: TRBJ1-4
v_gene: TRBV6-6
abundance: few
CDR3nt: TGTGCCAGCAGCCTAGGGGTTACACTGTTTTTT
CDR3aa: CASSLGVTLFF

d_gene: .
j_gene: TRBJ1-5
v_gene: TRBV12-3/TRBV12-4
abundance: .
CDR3nt: TGTGCCAGCAGTTTAGCCCCGGGACTCAATCAGCCCCAGCATTTT
CDR3aa: CASSLAPGLNQPQHF

d_gene: .
j_gene: TRBJ2-1
v_gene: TRBV20-1
abundance: .
CDR3nt: TGCAGTGCGCCGAACCCCGACTACAATGAGCAGTTCTTC
CDR3aa: CSAPNPDYNEQFF

d_gene: .
j_gene: TRBJ1-2
v_gene: TRBV6-2/TRBV6-3
abundance: .
CDR3nt: TGTGCCAGCATCGAAATCGGGAGGGGAAGTAACTATGGCTACACCTTC
CDR3aa: CASIEIGRGSNYGYTF